Below are 22 T cell receptor beta chains sequenced from a single sample in a study of blood T cell repertoires in COVID-19. Assay: immunoSEQ multiplex PCR; the TCRdb copy retains only in-frame clones and omits some. The profile shows about 260,000 clones, around 88% of them singletons. The sample comprised PBMCs or T cells enriched from blood (not recorded which). These receptors all come from a woman aged 40-49 years with acute COVID-19.

The chain uses TRBV6-2 or TRBV6-3 and TRBJ2-1, with D possibly matching TRBD2 (6 bases). The CDR3 is 16 residues long. With 5 bases removed from V and 3 bases from J, the gap between germline ends came to 17 bases. The germline V gene encodes CDR1 MNHEY and CDR2 SVGEGT. CDR3 region: CASSGLFSGSYNEQFF. CDR3 nucleotide sequence: TGTGCCAGCAGTGGCCTTTTTAGCGGCAGCTACAATGAGCAGTTCTTC.

This clone was counted only a few times. The chain is built from TRBV19 and TRBJ1-2, with D tentatively TRBD1 (5 bases). Trimming cost V 8 bases and J 2 bases, with 9 bases left between them. The CDR3 sequence is 12 residues long. The germline V gene encodes CDR1 LNHDA and CDR2 SQIVND (reference sequence). This CDR3 is CASWDWNYGYTF. The DNA for the CDR3 is TGTGCCAGTTGGGACTGGAACTATGGCTACACCTTC.

Here the CDR3 reads CAWSTSGSFYEQYV. CDR3 in DNA: TGTGCCTGGAGCACTAGCGGGAGCTTCTACGAGCAGTACGTC. The genes are TRBV30 and TRBJ2-7; 11 bases align to TRBD2. The CDR3 runs 14 residues. Losses at the gene ends were 3 bases for V and 3 bases for J; bases not matched to a gene: 4. Germline V gene sequence: CDR1 GTSNPN, CDR2 SVGIG (reference sequence).

The chain has TRBV19 and TRBJ1-1, with TRBD1 identical over 8 bases. This CDR3 has 13 residues. The ends lost 6 bases at V and 4 bases at J; junction bases unmatched: 4. Germline CDR1 and CDR2: LNHDA and SQIVND (reference sequence). The CDR3 DNA follows: TGTGCCAGTAGAGGACAGGGTCTCACTGAAGCTTTCTTT. Its translation: CASRGQGLTEAFF.

The genes are TRBV14 and TRBJ2-2; maybe TRBD2 (6 bases). The CDR3 consists of 10 residues. The germline gives CDR1 SGHDN, CDR2 FVKESK. The CDR3 loop is CAEGTGELFF. The CDR3 DNA follows: TGTGCGGAGGGAACAGGGGAGCTGTTTTTT.

This clone was seen just once. The V call is TRBV4-1, the J call TRBJ2-3; tentative D call: TRBD2 (6 bases). Germline CDR1 reads MGHRA; CDR2 reads YSYEKL. With 1 base removed from V and 5 bases from J, the gap between germline ends came to 13 bases. The CDR3 has 15 amino acids. CDR3: CASSQGWGELDTQYF. The CDR3 nucleotides read TGCGCCAGCAGCCAAGGGTGGGGGGAACTAGATACGCAGTATTTT.

This rearrangement joins TRBV24-1 to TRBJ2-7; 7 nucleotides align to TRBD1. The CDR3 has 14 amino acids. V dropped 4 bases and J dropped 5; count of bases not matched to a gene: 7. The germline V gene has CDR1 KGHDR and CDR2 SFDVKD. The chain's CDR3 is CATSDPQGVNEQYF. The CDR3 DNA reads as TGTGCCACCAGTGACCCGCAGGGGGTGAACGAGCAGTACTTC.

This sequence joins TRBV25-1 and TRBJ2-7, with 7 bases aligning to TRBD1. This CDR3 region has 14 residues. V lost 4 bases and J lost 1; bases outside the gene matches: 4. CDR1 and CDR2 (germline): MGHDK, SYGVNS. The CDR3 reads CASSADRISYEQYF. CDR3 DNA sequence: TGTGCCAGCAGTGCGGACAGGATTTCCTACGAGCAGTACTTC.

The J gene is TRBJ1-5, the V gene TRBV6-5; TRBD1 matches 9 bases. The CDR3 has 15 residues. The germline CDR1 and CDR2 sequences are MNHEY and SVGAGI. J gave up 6 bases and V 5 bases, and 8 bases lay outside the gene matches. The CDR3 DNA reads TGTGCCAGCAGTAGACAGGGGGTTGGCAGTCAGCCCCAGCATTTT. This translates into CASSRQGVGSQPQHF.

The chain couples TRBV10-3 to TRBJ2-1; D possibly corresponds to TRBD2 (5 bases). The CDR3 is made up of 16 amino acids. CDR1 and CDR2 from the germline V gene are ENHRY and SYGVKD. V was pared by 4 bases and J by 6 bases, with 19 bases between. The chain's CDR3 is CAISGKSGFELNEQFF. The CDR3 nucleotides are TGTGCCATCAGTGGGAAAAGCGGATTTGAACTCAATGAGCAGTTCTTC.

CDR3 sequence reads: CASSQGQGWQYV. The DNA of the CDR3 is TGTGCCAGCAGCCAAGGACAGGGCTGGCAGTACGTC. V gene TRBV7-8 combines with J gene TRBJ2-7, with 8 bases matching TRBD1. V lost 5 bases to trimming and J lost 9 bases; unmatched junction nucleotides: 6. CDR3 length equals 12 residues. Germline values: CDR1 SGHVS, CDR2 FQNEAQ.

The gene calls are TRBV15 and TRBJ1-1, with D tentatively TRBD1 (5 bases). Trimming cost V 7 bases and J 1 base, with 7 bases left between them. CDR1 and CDR2 from the germline V gene are LNHNV and YYDKDF (reference sequence). The CDR3 totals 12 residues. The CDR3 sequence: CATTGANTEAFF. CDR3 DNA: TGTGCCACCACTGGGGCGAACACTGAAGCTTTCTTT.

This rearrangement joins TRBV5-3 to TRBJ2-3, with 13 bases fitting TRBD2. TRBV5-3 is known as an ORF, though its function is uncertain. With V trimmed by 2 bases and J by 1 base, 13 bases remained unmatched. The CDR3 has 20 amino acids. The CDR3 sequence is CARSLAGTDGLAGGTDTQYF. The CDR3, as DNA: TGTGCCAGAAGCTTAGCCGGGACAGACGGACTAGCGGGAGGCACAGATACGCAGTATTTT.

The rearrangement joins TRBV14 to TRBJ2-7; 10 bases fit TRBD2. Trimming cost V 5 bases and J 3 bases; bases outside gene matches: 7. Germline V gene lookup returns CDR1 SGHDN and CDR2 FVKESK. The length of the CDR3 is 15 residues. The CDR3, as DNA: TGTGCCAGCAGCAACGGACTAGCGGAGCTCTACGAGCAGTACTTC. Protein: CASSNGLAELYEQYF.

The chain links TRBV12-3 or TRBV12-4 to TRBJ2-1; unclear D gene. The CDR3 sequence is 13 residues long. The V gene lost 3 bases and the J gene lost 13 bases, with 16 bases spanning the gap. CDR3 protein: CASSFLPTQVQFF. As DNA, the CDR3 is TGTGCCAGCAGTTTTTTACCGACCCAGGTTCAGTTCTTC.

The chain recombines TRBV9 with TRBJ1-1; D not certain. CDR1 SGDLS and CDR2 YYNGEE come from the germline V gene. The CDR3 has 17 amino acids. Trimming shortened V by 4 bases and J by 6 bases, and 25 bases separated the two germline ends. CDR3 DNA: TGTGCCAGCAGCCCTCAACCTGGGAGCACCATTGGGGCTGAAGCTTTCTTT. Its protein is CASSPQPGSTIGAEAFF.

J is TRBJ2-3 and V is TRBV27; 8 nucleotides line up with TRBD2. The V segment lost 7 bases and the J segment 3 bases; nucleotides outside the gene matches: 3. Germline V gene sequence: CDR1 MNHEY, CDR2 SMNVEV (reference sequence). The CDR3 consists of 13 residues. CDR3 protein: CASMKRETDTQYF. The CDR3, as DNA: TGTGCCAGCATGAAGCGGGAGACAGATACGCAGTATTTT.

This chain uses TRBV11-3 with TRBJ2-3, with 10 bases aligning to TRBD2. J lost 1 base, V lost 9 bases, and 7 bases had no gene match. The V gene's germline CDR1 is SGHNT and CDR2 YENEEA. The CDR3 runs 15 residues. The CDR3 bases are TGTGCCAGTAGTAGCGGACTAGCGGGCACAGATACGCAGTATTTT. The encoded protein is CASSSGLAGTDTQYF. Based on the CDR3 plus reference TRBV11-3 and TRBJ2-3, the full variable domain is EAGVVQSPRYKIIEKKQPVAFWCNPISGHNTLYWYLQNLGQGPELLIRYENEEAVDDSQLPKDRFSAERLKGVDSTLKIQPAELGDSAVYLCASSSGLAGTDTQYFGPGTRLTVL.

The CDR3 bases are TGCACCAGCAGCGATAGGACTAGCGGGAGTGAAGAGACCCAGTACTTC. Amino acids: CTSSDRTSGSEETQYF. This chain uses TRBV1 with TRBJ2-5; the table's D call of TRBD2 was not tested on the DNA. TRBV1 has pseudogene status. The CDR3 has 16 residues.

This clone was seen just once. The chain uses TRBV28 and TRBJ1-4; TRBD1 aligns across 8 bases. J lost 10 bases, V lost 6 bases, and 13 bases had no gene match. CDR1 is MDHEN and CDR2 is SYDVKM in the germline V gene. The CDR3 is 15 residues long. The CDR3 DNA is TGTGCCAGCAGACCTTCAGGGGGCCCTCTGGGAAAACTGTTTTTT. This codes for CASRPSGGPLGKLFF.

This rearrangement joins TRBV18 to TRBJ1-1; no definite D call. The CDR3 consists of 13 residues. The germline V and J ends were trimmed by 3 bases and 6 bases, with 11 bases remaining between them. Germline CDR1 and CDR2: KGHSH and LQKENI. CDR3 nucleotide sequence: TGTGCCAGCTCACCTTCTGCCCGCGCTGAAGCTTTCTTT. It specifies CASSPSARAEAFF.

The chain recombines TRBV7-3 with TRBJ1-2; D may be TRBD1 (5 bases). In germline, CDR1 is SGHTA, CDR2 FQGTGA. V was trimmed by 2 bases and J by 2 bases, leaving 9 bases between them. CDR3 length: 14 amino acids. The DNA for the CDR3 is TGTGCCAGCAGCTTAGGCGGGGACAACTATGGCTACACCTTC. Residues: CASSLGGDNYGYTF.